This TCR beta chain comes out of a study of early T cells in non-severe SARS-CoV-2 infection. Regarding the study as a whole: Sequences matched to VDJdb favored anti-spike CD8 responses, while private and CD4 specificities were missed.

Each cDNA molecule carried a unique molecular identifier. TCRdb reanalysed the 5' RACE reads using MiXCR and keeps one entry per CDR3 protein. This sample yields 85,000 to 100,000 distinct CDR3 sequences, of which less than 15% are seen a single time; around 2.4% belongs to the top ten. The V gene's germline CDR1 is SEHNR and CDR2 FQNEAQ (reference sequence). This CDR3 spans 18 amino acids. As for this clonotype: Antigen unknown. A much larger clone differs from this one at a single base, so this may be a read error.

This chain uses TRBV7-9 with TRBJ2-1; a weak D match, TRBD1 (7 bases). The sample was whole blood. This clonotype was sampled from an adult who was a healthcare worker with PCR-confirmed SARS-CoV-2 infection or an uninfected control (not recorded which). The CDR3 DNA is TGTGCCAACAGCTTAGGGGGGTTTCCCGGGACAGATAAGAATGAGCAGTTCTTC. Translated: CANSLGGFPGTDKNEQFF.